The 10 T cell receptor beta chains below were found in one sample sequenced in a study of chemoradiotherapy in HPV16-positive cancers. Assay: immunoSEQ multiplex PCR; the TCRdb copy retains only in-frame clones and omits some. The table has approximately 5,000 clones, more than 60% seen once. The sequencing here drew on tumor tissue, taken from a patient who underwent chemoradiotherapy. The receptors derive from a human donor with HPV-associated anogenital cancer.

For the CDR3, the DNA is TGTGCCAGCAGCCAGCCAGGGGGGTCCTACGAGCAGTACTTC. Amino acids: CASSQPGGSYEQYF. The genes are TRBV7-9 and TRBJ2-7; D possibly corresponds to TRBD1 (7 bases). The CDR3 covers 14 residues. Trimming stripped 5 bases from V and 1 base from J, with 12 bases between. The germline CDR1 and CDR2 sequences are SEHNR and FQNEAQ (reference sequence). Full variable domain (rest looked up from reference TRBV7-9 and TRBJ2-7): DTGVSQNPRHKITKRGQNVTFRCDPISEHNRLYWYRQTLGQGPEFLTYFQNEAQLEKSRLLSDRFSAERPKGSFSTLEIQRTEQGDSAMYLCASSQPGGSYEQYFGPGTRLTVT.

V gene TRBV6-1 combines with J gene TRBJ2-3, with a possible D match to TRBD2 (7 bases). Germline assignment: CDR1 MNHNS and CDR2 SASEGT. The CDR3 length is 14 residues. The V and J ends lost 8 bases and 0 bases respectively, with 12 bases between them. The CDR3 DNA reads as TGTGCCAGCCTAAAGGGGGGGAGCACAGATACGCAGTATTTT. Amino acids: CASLKGGSTDTQYF.

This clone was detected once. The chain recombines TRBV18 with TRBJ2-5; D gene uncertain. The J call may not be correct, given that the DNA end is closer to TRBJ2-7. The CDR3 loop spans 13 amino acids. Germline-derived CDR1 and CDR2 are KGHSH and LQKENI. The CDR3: CASSPTASYEQYF. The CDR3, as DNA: TGTGCCAGCTCACCCACAGCCTCGTACGAGCAGTACTTC.

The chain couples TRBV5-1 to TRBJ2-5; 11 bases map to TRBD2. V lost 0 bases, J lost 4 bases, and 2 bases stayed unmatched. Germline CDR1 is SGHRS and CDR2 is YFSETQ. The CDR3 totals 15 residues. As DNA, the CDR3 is TGCGCCAGCAGCTTGGGACTAGCGGGGACAGAGACCCAGTACTTC. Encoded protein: CASSLGLAGTETQYF.

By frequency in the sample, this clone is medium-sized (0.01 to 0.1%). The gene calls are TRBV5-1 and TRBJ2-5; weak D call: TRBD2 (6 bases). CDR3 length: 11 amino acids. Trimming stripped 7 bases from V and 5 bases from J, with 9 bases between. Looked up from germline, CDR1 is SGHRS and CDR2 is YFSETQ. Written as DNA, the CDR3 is TGCGCCAGCGGGGAGGTCGAGACCCAGTACTTC. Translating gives CASGEVETQYF.

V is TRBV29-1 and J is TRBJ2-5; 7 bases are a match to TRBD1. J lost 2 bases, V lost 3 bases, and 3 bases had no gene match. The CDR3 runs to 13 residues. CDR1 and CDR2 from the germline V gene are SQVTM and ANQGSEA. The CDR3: CSVEGQIQETQYF. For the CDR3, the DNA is TGCAGCGTTGAGGGACAGATTCAAGAGACCCAGTACTTC.

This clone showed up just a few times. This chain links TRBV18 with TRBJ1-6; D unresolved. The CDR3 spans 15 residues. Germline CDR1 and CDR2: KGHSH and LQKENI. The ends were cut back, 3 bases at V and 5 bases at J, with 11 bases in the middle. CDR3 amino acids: CASSPQNGDNSPLHF. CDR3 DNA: TGTGCCAGCTCACCCCAGAACGGTGATAATTCACCCCTCCACTTT.

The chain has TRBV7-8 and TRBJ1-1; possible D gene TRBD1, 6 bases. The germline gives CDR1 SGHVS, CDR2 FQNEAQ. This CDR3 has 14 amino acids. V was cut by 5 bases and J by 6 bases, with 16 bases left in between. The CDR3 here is CASSPFEGVAEAFF. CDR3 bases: TGTGCCAGCAGCCCGTTTGAGGGGGTCGCTGAAGCTTTCTTT.

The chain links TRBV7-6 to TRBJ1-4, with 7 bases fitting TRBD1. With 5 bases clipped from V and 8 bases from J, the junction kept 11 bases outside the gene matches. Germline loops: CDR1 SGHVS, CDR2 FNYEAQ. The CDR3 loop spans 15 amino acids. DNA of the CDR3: TGTGCCAGCAGCCCCACGACAGGGAAGAGCGAAAAACTGTTTTTT. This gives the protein CASSPTTGKSEKLFF.

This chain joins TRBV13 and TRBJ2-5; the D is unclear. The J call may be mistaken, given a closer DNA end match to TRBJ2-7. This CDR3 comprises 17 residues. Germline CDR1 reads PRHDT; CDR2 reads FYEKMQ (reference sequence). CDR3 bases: TGTGCCAGCAGCCAGGAGTCGTATCAAGTAAGCTCCTACGAGCAGTACTTC. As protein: CASSQESYQVSSYEQYF.